This entry features one TCR beta chain sequence. This clonotype was counted a few times. Its antigen remains unidentified. No qualities accompany the bases; no much larger clone lies one base away. Unfractionated whole blood was collected in Tempus Blood RNA tubes, and total RNA was extracted from that blood. Five or six healthy volunteers were used as TCR sequencing controls and were bled at day 0, 2 weeks and 6 weeks. The record originates from a study of human T cells and chemical hapten exposure (dated by TCRdb to about 2021). General notes on the study: Libraries were pooled for sequencing, and variation in per-sample TCR yields was attributed mainly to small differences in library volumes within the pool. Peripheral blood TCR repertoire changes were tracked in vivo in alopecia patients during primary and secondary sensitization to the hapten diphenylcyclopropenone (DPC). Study-wide findings and limitations: DPC sensitization did not change the number of TCRs with a frequency above 1 in 1000, and there was no evidence of changes in global repertoire structure. After repeated subsampling, the strength of the expansion versus patch-test correlation and the threshold at which it became significant changed.

During library preparation, unique molecular identifiers were attached to individual cDNA molecules so that TCRs could be counted in a quantitative, reproducible way. Each blood RNA sample was used to sequence both TCR alpha and TCR beta chains. The study's processing was this. The median number of TCRs per sample was 95,638, ranging from 23,224 to 690,600. The Decombinator software suite was used to annotate V, J and CDR3 in the TCR reads. For PS versus PT1 abundance plots, all samples were subsampled to the same number of TCRs (28,000). TCRs were defined as expanded if absent before sensitization and observed at least eight times at the 2-week time point. TCRdb reprocessing: public reads trimmed at Q25 with fastp, clones called with MiXCR, in-frame beta chains kept. When rows share a CDR3 protein, they turn into one entry using the most common DNA and genes. In this record, the V and J calls reflect TCRdb's handling and not the investigators' own analysis. This sample holds about 120,000 distinct CDR3 sequences; roughly 8.5% were observed only once. Clones ranked in the top ten supply 1.1% to 1.5% of the sample.

V is trimmed back by 7 bases and J by 7 bases, and the junction contains 6 bases that no gene match accounts for. From cysteine to phenylalanine, the CDR3 is 13 amino acids long. Only the CDR3 part of the read is kept: 39 bases, read in frame from the first base. Based on the germline V gene (reference sequence), the CDR1 and CDR2 sequences are LNHDA and SQIVND. What was sequenced was whole blood. The receptor was derived from a human donor in good health. Some clones in this sample may be carry-over from other donors' samples. Donor details come from another sample of the same person, matched by shared clones. Recombination joined TRBV19 with TRBJ2-1; 8 bases in between match TRBD1. The CDR3 loop reads CASNGQGANEQFF. The bases are TGTGCCAGTAATGGACAGGGTGCGAATGAGCAGTTCTTC. Full variable domain (CDR3 extended with the reference TRBV19 and TRBJ2-1 proteins): DGGITQSPKYLFRKEGQNVTLSCEQNLNHDAMYWYRQDPGQGLRLIYYSQIVNDFQKGDIAEGYSVSREKKESFPLTVTSAQKNPTAFYLCASNGQGANEQFFGPGTRLTVL.